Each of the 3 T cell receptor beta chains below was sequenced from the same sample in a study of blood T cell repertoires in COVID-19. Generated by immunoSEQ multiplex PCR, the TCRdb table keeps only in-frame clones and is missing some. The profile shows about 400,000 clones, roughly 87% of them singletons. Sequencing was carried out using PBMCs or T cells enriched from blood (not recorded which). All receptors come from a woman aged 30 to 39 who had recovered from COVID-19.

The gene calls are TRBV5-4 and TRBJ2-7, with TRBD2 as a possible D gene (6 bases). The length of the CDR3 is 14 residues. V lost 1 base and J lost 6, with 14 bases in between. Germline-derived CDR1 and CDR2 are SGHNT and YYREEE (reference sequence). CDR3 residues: CASSLPSEPAEQYF. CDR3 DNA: TGTGCCAGCAGCTTGCCTAGCGAACCCGCCGAGCAGTACTTC.

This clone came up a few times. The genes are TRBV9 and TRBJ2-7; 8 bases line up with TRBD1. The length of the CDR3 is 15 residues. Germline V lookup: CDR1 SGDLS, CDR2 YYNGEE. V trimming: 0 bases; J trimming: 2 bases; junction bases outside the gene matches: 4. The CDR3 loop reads CASSVDGQGPYEQYF. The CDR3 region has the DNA TGTGCCAGCAGCGTAGACGGACAGGGCCCCTACGAGCAGTACTTC.

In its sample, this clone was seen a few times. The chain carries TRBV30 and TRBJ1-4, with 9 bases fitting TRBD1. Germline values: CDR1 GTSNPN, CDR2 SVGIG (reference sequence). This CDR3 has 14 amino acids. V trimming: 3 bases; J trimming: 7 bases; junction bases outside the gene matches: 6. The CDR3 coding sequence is TGTGCCTGGAGGCCGACAGGGGGAACTGAAAAACTGTTTTTT. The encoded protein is CAWRPTGGTEKLFF.